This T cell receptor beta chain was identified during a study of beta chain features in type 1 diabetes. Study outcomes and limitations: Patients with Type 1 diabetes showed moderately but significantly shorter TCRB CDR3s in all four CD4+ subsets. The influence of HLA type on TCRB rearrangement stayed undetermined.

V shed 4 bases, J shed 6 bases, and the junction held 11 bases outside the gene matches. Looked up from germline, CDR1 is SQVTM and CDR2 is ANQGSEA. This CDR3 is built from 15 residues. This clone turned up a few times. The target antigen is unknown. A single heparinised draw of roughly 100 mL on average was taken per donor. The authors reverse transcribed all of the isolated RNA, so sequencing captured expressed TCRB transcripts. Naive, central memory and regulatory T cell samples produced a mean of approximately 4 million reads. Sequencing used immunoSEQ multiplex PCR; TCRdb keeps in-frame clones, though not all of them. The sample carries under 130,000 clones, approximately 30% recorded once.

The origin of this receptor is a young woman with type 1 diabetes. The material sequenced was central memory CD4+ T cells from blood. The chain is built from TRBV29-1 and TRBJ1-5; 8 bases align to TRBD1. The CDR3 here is CSVVVGGDRGQPQHF. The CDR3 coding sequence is TGCAGCGTTGTTGTTGGGGGTGACAGGGGTCAGCCCCAGCATTTT.